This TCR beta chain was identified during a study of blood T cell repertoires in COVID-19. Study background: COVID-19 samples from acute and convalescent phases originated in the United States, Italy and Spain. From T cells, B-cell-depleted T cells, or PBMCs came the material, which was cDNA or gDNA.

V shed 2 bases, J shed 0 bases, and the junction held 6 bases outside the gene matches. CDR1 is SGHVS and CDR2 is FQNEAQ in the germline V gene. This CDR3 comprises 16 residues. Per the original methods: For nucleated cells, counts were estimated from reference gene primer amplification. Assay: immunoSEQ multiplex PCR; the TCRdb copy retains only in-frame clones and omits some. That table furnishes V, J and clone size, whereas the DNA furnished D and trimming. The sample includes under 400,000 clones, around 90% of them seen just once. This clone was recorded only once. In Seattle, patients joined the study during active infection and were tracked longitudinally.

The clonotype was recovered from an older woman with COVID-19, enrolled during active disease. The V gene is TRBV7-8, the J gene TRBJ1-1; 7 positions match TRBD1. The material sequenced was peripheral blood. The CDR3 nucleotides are TGTGCCAGCAGCTTACTAAGGGGGCTGATGAACACTGAAGCTTTCTTT. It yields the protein CASSLLRGLMNTEAFF.